This T cell receptor beta chain was obtained from a study of neoadjuvant anti-PD-1 for oral cavity cancer. Study-wide results and caveats: Treg/Th17 ratio rose with pretreatment blood and fell with post-treatment tumor TCRbeta clonality. Non-responders to neoadjuvant nivolumab had significantly more clonal PBMC T cells than responders.

Stage II-IVA oral cavity squamous cell carcinoma was new and untreated by systemic or radiation therapy. PBMC libraries mostly used around 510 ng of input genomic DNA, with six replicates per sample. Produced via immunoSEQ multiplex PCR; TCRdb's table is partial and in-frame only. The sample yields about 14,000 clones, about 64% seen once. A word on this clone: Antigen specificity is unknown.

The CDR3 totals 15 residues. Germline V gene lookup returns CDR1 LNHDA and CDR2 SQIVND (reference sequence). Trimming took 7 bases from V and 8 from J; bases not matched to a gene: 13. This sample comprised PBMCs, obtained before nivolumab (anti-PD-1) treatment. The clonotype was recovered from a person aged 40-85 years with oral cavity squamous cell carcinoma. The rearrangement joins TRBV19 to TRBJ2-5, with TRBD1 matching over 10 bases. The CDR3 coding sequence is TGTGCCAGTATGGTAGGGACAGGGGCCGCTGGCACCCAGTACTTC. Translated: CASMVGTGAAGTQYF.